Following are 16 T cell receptor beta chains from one sample sequenced in a study of tissue T cells after allogeneic stem cell transplantation (dated by TCRdb to the early 2020s). The time point label of this sample denotes: mouse harvest day 14 after allogeneic transplant. Each mouse graft, delivered by tail vein injection, combined 10^6 splenic CD5+ T cells with 10^7 T-cell-depleted bone marrow cells. Libraries were made using the immunoSEQ multiplex PCR assay. TCRdb mirrors the immuneACCESS table, restricted to in-frame sequences. Some clones are absent from its copies; in checked studies, under half trace to an unresolved V gene, and the reason for the others is unknown. For this sample the table gives about 640 clones, of which around 50% were detected only once. The biggest ten clones account for 35% to 50% of the sample. Sequencing input: liver tissue. These receptors were taken from a female BALB/c mouse given C57BL/6 T cells with graft-versus-host disease after an allogeneic hematopoietic cell transplant.

This clone was found a few times. The gene names given are mouse names. Read coverage stops 1 residue before the CDR3 terminus; the germline J gene supplies the remainder. The rearrangement links TRBV4 to TRBJ2-7, with 10 bases aligning to TRBD2. In germline, CDR1 is LGHDT, CDR2 YNNKQL (reference sequence). This CDR3 contains 14 residues. V lost 4 bases and J lost 4; bases outside the gene matches: 4. CDR3 bases read: TGTGCCAGCAGCTTGACTGGGGGGTCTTATGAACAGTAC. Amino acids: CASSLTGGSYEQY. In full, the CDR3 is CASSLTGGSYEQYF.

As regards this clone: The junction shows a germline mismatch at one end, possibly a read error. Gene names are the mouse ones. The read ends 1 residue shy of where the CDR3 ends; the end is completed using the germline J gene. This chain connects TRBV3 to TRBJ2-7, with TRBD2 identical over 9 bases. This CDR3 has 14 amino acids. Germline V CDR1 and CDR2: SNHLY, FYNGKV (reference sequence). Partial CDR3 DNA: TGTGCCGGCAGCTTTTCTGGGGGGGTGTATGAACAGTAC. Protein product: CAGSFSGGVYEQY. From start to end, the CDR3 is CAGSFSGGVYEQYF.

This clone is categorized as large. Genes and germline are mouse. The CDR3 extends 1 residue past the end of the read, so its final part is completed from the germline J gene. Different DNA sequences within this sample yield the same CDR3. The V and J genes are TRBV4 and TRBJ1-5; 7 bases match TRBD1. J lost 0 bases, V lost 6 bases, and 5 bases had no gene match. CDR3 length equals 15 residues. The germline gives CDR1 LGHDT, CDR2 YNNKQL (reference sequence). The part of the CDR3 DNA that was read is TGTGCCAGCAGATCGGGACAGAATAACAACCAGGCTCCGCTT. Translated: CASRSGQNNNQAPL. From start to end, the CDR3 is CASRSGQNNNQAPLF. The entire variable domain, with the rest obtained from reference TRBV4 and TRBJ1-5, is as follows: ETAVFQTPNYHVTQVGNEVSFNCKQTLGHDTMYWYKQDSKKLLKIMFSYNNKQLIVNETVPRRFSPQSSDKAHLNLRIKSVEPEDSAVYLCASRSGQNNNQAPLFGEGTRLSVL.

This clone was detected a few times. Here the gene names and germline are mouse. The read stops 1 residue short of the end of the CDR3; the missing end is completed from the germline J gene. The chain links TRBV23 to TRBJ2-7; TRBD1, as called in the table, went unchecked against the DNA. This CDR3 region has 13 residues. Germline CDR1 is KGHTA and CDR2 is FQNQQP. The CDR3 bases that were read are TGCTCCAGCAGTCCGGGACAGGGGTATGAACAGTAC. Amino acid sequence: CSSSPGQGYEQY. The full-length CDR3 reads as CSSSPGQGYEQYF.

In regard to this clone: Any gene name here is a mouse gene name. The CDR3 goes on 1 residue after the read ends, and that part is filled in from the germline J gene. The V gene is TRBV26, the J gene TRBJ2-3; D gene uncertain. Per germline, CDR1 KGHPV and CDR2 FQNQEV (reference sequence). Trimming pared 6 bases from V and 0 bases from J, leaving 7 bases between. The CDR3 totals 13 residues. Incomplete CDR3 DNA: TGTGCCAGCAGCCTGAGTAGTGCAGAAACGCTGTAT. Its protein is CASSLSSAETLY. The whole CDR3 is CASSLSSAETLYF.

About this clone itself: All gene names here are mouse names. The read ends 1 residue before the CDR3 terminus; that terminus is restored from the germline J gene. This rearrangement joins TRBV26 to TRBJ1-1, with no clear D. The CDR3 has 13 amino acids. Germline CDR1 and CDR2: KGHPV and FQNQEV (reference sequence). Trimming shortened V by 0 bases and J by 1 base, and 3 bases separated the two germline ends. This chain's CDR3 is CASSLSRNTEVFF. The sequenced CDR3 bases are TGTGCCAGCAGTCTGTCCAGAAACACAGAAGTCTTC.

With regard to this clone: The gene names given are mouse names. The sequenced fragment ends 1 residue before the CDR3 boundary, so the rest is inferred from the germline J gene. The rearrangement uses TRBV16 and TRBJ1-2; 9 nucleotides agree with TRBD1. With 5 bases clipped from V and 2 bases from J, the junction kept 6 bases outside the gene matches. This CDR3 region has 15 residues. Germline assignment: CDR1 SGHSA and CDR2 FRNQAP. This chain's CDR3 is CASSLGTGSNSDYTF. CDR3 DNA (partial): TGTGCAAGCAGCCTCGGGACAGGGAGCAACTCCGACTACACC.

This clone was counted between two and nine times. These gene names are mouse names. The CDR3 is cut off 1 residue early in the read; its end comes from the germline J gene. The chain employs TRBV23 and TRBJ1-4; the table names TRBD1, a call not compared with the DNA. The CDR3 extends over 14 amino acids. Per germline, CDR1 KGHTA and CDR2 FQNQQP. The part of the CDR3 DNA that was read is TGCTCCAGCAGTTCCGGGACAGACAACGAAAGATTATTT. Translated: CSSSSGTDNERLF. The whole CDR3 region reads CSSSSGTDNERLFF.

This clone was detected once. The genes and germline here are from mouse. Sequencing ends 1 residue short of the CDR3 end; the germline J gene provides the rest. The genes are TRBV31 and TRBJ1-1, with D possibly TRBD1 on 6 matching bases. With 0 bases removed from V and 7 bases from J, the gap between germline ends came to 9 bases. CDR3 size: 12 residues. Germline V gene lookup returns CDR1 GKSSPN and CDR2 SITVG. CDR3 sequence: CAWSLGGGEVFF. The DNA read from the CDR3 is TGTGCCTGGAGTCTAGGGGGGGGAGAAGTCTTC.

Comment on this clone: The gene names here belong to mouse. CDR3 sequence: CASSPAGPNQDTQYF. The part of the CDR3 DNA that was read is TGTGCCAGCAGCCCCGCTGGGCCTAACCAAGACACCCAGTAC. The chain recombines TRBV4 with TRBJ2-5, with D perhaps TRBD2 (5 bases). The sequenced fragment ends 1 residue before the CDR3 boundary, so the rest is inferred from the germline J gene. Germline CDR1 LGHDT, CDR2 YNNKQL (reference sequence). This CDR3 is built from 15 residues. Trimming stripped 5 bases from V and 0 bases from J, with 12 bases between.

On this clone itself: Gene labels here are mouse ones. The read finishes 1 residue shy of the CDR3 end, and the germline J gene is used to complete it. The chain couples TRBV2 to TRBJ2-5; TRBD1 is a possible D gene (6 bases). Trimming took off 4 bases at V and 5 bases at J, with 10 bases between the two ends. The CDR3 consists of 13 residues. Germline V gene lookup returns CDR1 LGHNA and CDR2 YSYQKL. The CDR3 DNA, read in part, is TGTGCCAGCAGCCCAGGGGAAGGAGACACCCAGTAC. Its translation: CASSPGEGDTQY. The whole CDR3 protein is CASSPGEGDTQYF.

In its sample, this clone ranks as large. The genes are named according to mouse. The missing CDR3 end, 1 residue past where the read stops, is filled in from the germline J gene. The chain couples TRBV24 to TRBJ2-4; 8 positions match TRBD1. The germline gives CDR1 KGHTA, CDR2 FRNEEI. J lost 0 bases, V lost 5 bases, and 4 bases had no gene match. The CDR3 extends over 15 amino acids. CDR3 region: CASSSDRVSQNTLYF. The covered CDR3 bases are TGTGCCAGCAGTTCGGACAGGGTTAGTCAAAACACCTTGTAC.

Concerning this clone: Gene names are the mouse ones. The read is 1 residue too short to cover the CDR3 end, so that end is filled in from the germline J gene. J is TRBJ2-3 and V is TRBV19; TRBD2 aligns across 9 bases. This CDR3 is 15 amino acids long. J lost 1 base, V lost 6 bases, and 6 bases had no gene match. CDR1 is FNHDT, CDR2 SITEND, per germline (reference sequence). The CDR3 region is CASKLGGEGAETLYF. The sequenced CDR3 bases are TGTGCCAGCAAACTGGGGGGCGAGGGTGCAGAAACGCTGTAT.

About this clone itself: Each gene name is a mouse one. The read stops 1 residue short of the end of the CDR3; the missing end is completed from the germline J gene. The chain joins TRBV26 to TRBJ1-2, with 8 bases identical to TRBD1. This CDR3 is 14 amino acids long. In germline, CDR1 is KGHPV, CDR2 FQNQEV (reference sequence). The ends lost 2 bases at V and 5 bases at J; junction bases unmatched: 4. The CDR3 reads CASSLGQGGSDYTF. The CDR3 bases that were read are TGTGCCAGCAGTCTGGGACAGGGTGGGTCCGACTACACC. The full variable domain, rest sourced from reference TRBV26 and TRBJ1-2, is NSKVIQTPRYLVKGQGQKAKMRCIPEKGHPVVFWYQQNKNNEFKFLINFQNQEVLQQIDMTEKRFSAECPSNSPCSLEIQSSEAGDSALYLCASSLGQGGSDYTFGSGTRLLVI.

In this sample, this clone turned up a few times. These gene names are mouse names. Read coverage stops 1 residue before the CDR3 terminus; the germline J gene supplies the remainder. The chain employs TRBV2 and TRBJ1-5; D is perhaps TRBD1 (5 bases). The germline CDR1 and CDR2 sequences are LGHNA and YSYQKL. With 1 base removed from V and 1 base from J, the gap between germline ends came to 8 bases. The CDR3 extends over 15 amino acids. CDR3 sequence reads: CASSQGGWNNQAPLF. CDR3 bases read: TGTGCCAGCAGCCAAGGGGGCTGGAACAACCAGGCTCCGCTT.

As regards this clone: These gene names are mouse names. The read ends 1 residue shy of where the CDR3 ends; the end is completed using the germline J gene. This sequence joins TRBV19 and TRBJ1-6, with D perhaps TRBD1 (5 bases). TRBJ1-6 is flagged as an ORF with uncertain function. The CDR3 length is 14 residues. The V gene lost 4 bases and the J gene lost 2 bases, with 7 bases spanning the gap. Germline lookup yields CDR1 FNHDT and CDR2 SITEND (reference sequence). The part of the CDR3 DNA that was read is TGTGCCAGCAGTTGGGGGACCTATAATTCGCCCCTCTAC. Encoded protein: CASSWGTYNSPLY. The entire CDR3 reads CASSWGTYNSPLYF.